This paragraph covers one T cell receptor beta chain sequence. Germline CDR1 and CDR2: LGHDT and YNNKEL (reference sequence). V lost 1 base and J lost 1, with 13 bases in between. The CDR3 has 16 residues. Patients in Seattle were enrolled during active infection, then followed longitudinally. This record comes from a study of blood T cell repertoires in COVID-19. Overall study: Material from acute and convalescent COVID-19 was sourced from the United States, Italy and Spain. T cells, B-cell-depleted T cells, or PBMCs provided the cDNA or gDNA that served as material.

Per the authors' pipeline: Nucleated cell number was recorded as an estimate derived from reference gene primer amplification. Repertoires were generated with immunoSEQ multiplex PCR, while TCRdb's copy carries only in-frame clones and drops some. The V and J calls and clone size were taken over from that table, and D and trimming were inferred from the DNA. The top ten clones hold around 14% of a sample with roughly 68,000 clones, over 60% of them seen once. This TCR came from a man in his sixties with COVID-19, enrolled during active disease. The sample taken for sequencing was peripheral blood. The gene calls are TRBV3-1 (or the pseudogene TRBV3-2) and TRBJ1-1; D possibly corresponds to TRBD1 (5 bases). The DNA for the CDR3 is TGTGCCAGCAGCCAAGTAGCAGGGAGGGGGAACACTGAAGCTTTCTTT. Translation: CASSQVAGRGNTEAFF.